Each of the 24 T cell receptor beta chains below was sequenced from the same sample in a study of blood T cell repertoires in COVID-19. Assay used: immunoSEQ multiplex PCR; TCRdb lists only in-frame clones, some missing. The sample lists roughly 220,000 clones, more than 80% occurring once. Source material: peripheral blood. Receptors originate from a man aged 30-40 years who had recovered from COVID-19.

The chain carries TRBV28 and TRBJ1-1; 8 bases agree with TRBD1. In germline, CDR1 is MDHEN, CDR2 SYDVKM. Trimming took 5 bases from V and 1 from J; bases not matched to a gene: 21. The CDR3 has 20 amino acids. CDR3 residues: CASSPIFGTGAFTENTEAFF. In DNA, the CDR3 is TGTGCCAGCAGTCCAATCTTCGGGACAGGCGCCTTTACGGAGAACACTGAAGCTTTCTTT.

The chain recombines TRBV10-1 with TRBJ2-1; 13 bases are shared with TRBD2. The V and J ends lost 6 bases and 8 bases, in that order; junction bases with no gene match: 7. Looked up from germline, CDR1 is WNHNN and CDR2 is SYGVQD (reference sequence). The length of the CDR3 is 15 residues. This chain's CDR3 is CASRDGTSGVHEQFF. The CDR3 DNA is TGCGCCAGCAGGGACGGGACTAGCGGGGTTCATGAGCAGTTCTTC.

The chain uses TRBV18 and TRBJ2-7, with 10 bases that match TRBD1. CDR1 and CDR2 (germline): KGHSH, LQKENI. The CDR3 covers 15 residues. Trimming took 2 bases from V and 5 from J; bases not matched to a gene: 6. For the CDR3, the DNA is TGTGCCAGCTCACCAACTTTAGGGACAGGGGACGAGCAGTACTTC. It yields the protein CASSPTLGTGDEQYF.

The chain has TRBV4-2 and TRBJ2-1; TRBD2 aligns across 7 bases. The CDR3 totals 14 residues. Trimming removed 8 bases from V and 2 bases from J; junction bases left unmatched: 6. The germline V gene encodes CDR1 LGHNA and CDR2 YNFKEQ. The CDR3: CASSGGSTYNEQFF. CDR3 nucleotide sequence: TGTGCCAGCTCGGGGGGTTCTACCTACAATGAGCAGTTCTTC.

This chain uses TRBV27 with TRBJ2-7, with 9 bases matching TRBD1. V shed 4 bases, J shed 1 base, and the junction held 2 bases outside the gene matches. This CDR3 contains 14 residues. Germline CDR1 is MNHEY and CDR2 is SMNVEV (reference sequence). The CDR3 DNA reads as TGTGCCAGCAGTTGGGGACAGGGATCCTACGAGCAGTACTTC. It codes for CASSWGQGSYEQYF.

This clone was recorded once. The chain combines TRBV27 with TRBJ2-1; tentative D call: TRBD2 (5 bases). The V gene's germline CDR1 is MNHEY and CDR2 SMNVEV (reference sequence). The length of the CDR3 is 16 residues. The V and J ends lost 5 bases and 2 bases respectively, with 16 bases between them. The chain's CDR3 is CASSLPSGAAYNEQFF. CDR3 bases: TGTGCCAGCAGTCTGCCCAGCGGTGCCGCCTACAATGAGCAGTTCTTC.

V and J are TRBV19 and TRBJ1-2, with D perhaps TRBD1 (6 bases). This CDR3 has 13 residues. The germline CDR1 and CDR2 sequences are LNHDA and SQIVND (reference sequence). V was shortened by 7 bases and J by 4 bases, with 13 bases between the two germline ends. DNA for the CDR3: TGTGCCAGTACTGACAGGTCCTTCTATGGCTACACCTTC. It is translated as CASTDRSFYGYTF.

The CDR3, as DNA: TGTGCCTGGAGTCCGTTAGCAGGGGGCATCGGTCAGCCCCAGCATTTT. This sequence encodes CAWSPLAGGIGQPQHF. V usage is TRBV30 and J usage is TRBJ1-5, with 8 bases lining up with TRBD1. Germline assignment: CDR1 GTSNPN and CDR2 SVGIG (reference sequence). Trimming removed 2 bases from V and 6 bases from J; junction bases left unmatched: 12. The CDR3 spans 16 residues.

This clone occurred many times. This chain links TRBV2 with TRBJ1-2; unclear D gene. This CDR3 spans 12 amino acids. Looked up from germline, CDR1 is SNHLY and CDR2 is FYNNEI. The germline V and J ends were trimmed by 7 bases and 12 bases, with 18 bases remaining between them. The CDR3 sequence is CASTPPGYLNTF. The CDR3 nucleotides read TGTGCCAGCACCCCACCAGGATACCTAAACACCTTC.

The CDR3 DNA follows: TGTGCCAGCAGGCCGGGACAGGGTGGAAATTCACCCCTCCACTTT. Protein: CASRPGQGGNSPLHF. This chain connects TRBV6-4 to TRBJ1-6; TRBD1 matches 9 bases. J lost 7 bases, V lost 6 bases, and 7 bases had no gene match. The CDR3 length is 15 residues. The V gene's germline CDR1 is MRHNA and CDR2 SNTAGT.

The V call is TRBV6-5, the J call TRBJ1-2; 8 nucleotides match TRBD1. CDR3 length: 13 residues. Germline V gives CDR1 MNHEY, CDR2 SVGAGI. With V trimmed by 4 bases and J by 6 bases, 4 bases remained unmatched. CDR3 DNA sequence: TGTGCCAGCAGTTTCGGACAGGGCCATGGCTACACCTTC. Translating it yields CASSFGQGHGYTF.

The rearrangement joins TRBV30 to TRBJ1-1; 8 positions match TRBD1. The CDR3 contains 13 residues. In germline, CDR1 is GTSNPN, CDR2 SVGIG (reference sequence). V lost 4 bases, J lost 5 bases, and 6 bases stayed unmatched. The CDR3 spells CAWTDRGGTEAFF. The CDR3 region has the DNA TGTGCCTGGACCGACAGGGGAGGGACTGAAGCTTTCTTT.

The chain couples TRBV9 to TRBJ1-1; D is uncertain. Trimming took off 0 bases at V and 2 bases at J, with 8 bases between the two ends. Germline CDR1 and CDR2: SGDLS and YYNGEE. The CDR3 contains 14 residues. In DNA, the CDR3 is TGTGCCAGCAGCGTAGGCAGAATCAACACTGAAGCTTTCTTT. This gives the protein CASSVGRINTEAFF.

The DNA for the CDR3 is TGTGCCAGCAGTGAACGGAACAGGTACTATGGCTACACCTTC. As protein: CASSERNRYYGYTF. The chain has TRBV6-1 and TRBJ1-2; perhaps TRBD1 as D (5 bases). V was cut by 2 bases and J by 3 bases, with 10 bases left in between. Germline V gene lookup returns CDR1 MNHNS and CDR2 SASEGT. The CDR3 loop spans 14 amino acids.

The rearrangement uses TRBV7-2 and TRBJ1-2; the D gene is possibly TRBD1 (6 bases). From germline, CDR1 is SGHTA and CDR2 FQGNSA. V shed 5 bases and J shed 11 bases, with 21 bases lying between them. This CDR3 is built from 14 residues. Here the CDR3 DNA reads TGTGCCAGCAGCAATTTACAGGGTCGGGGTTGGTACACCTTC. Encoded protein: CASSNLQGRGWYTF.

This clone was detected a few times. CDR3 DNA: TGTGCCATGGGGCCCGAGCAGTACTTC. The encoded protein is CAMGPEQYF. V and J are TRBV7-9 and TRBJ2-7, with a weak D call TRBD1 (5 bases). The CDR3 has 9 residues. Trimming shortened V by 10 bases and J by 6 bases, and 7 bases separated the two germline ends. In germline, CDR1 is SEHNR, CDR2 FQNEAQ (reference sequence).

This clone came up once. The gene calls are TRBV18 and TRBJ2-3; TRBD2 agrees at 12 bases. Germline-derived CDR1 and CDR2 are KGHSH and LQKENI. Trimming cost V 5 bases and J 3 bases; bases outside gene matches: 6. This CDR3 is built from 16 residues. The CDR3 DNA reads TGTGCCAGCTCAACAGGTGGGACTAGCGGGACAGATACGCAGTATTTT. This codes for CASSTGGTSGTDTQYF.

The chain employs TRBV28 and TRBJ1-2, with 10 bases matching TRBD1. The V gene end was trimmed by 6 bases and the J gene end by 8 bases; junction bases not matched to a gene: 3. This CDR3 is built from 12 residues. Germline values: CDR1 MDHEN, CDR2 SYDVKM. CDR3 protein: CASRDRGGGYTF. CDR3 bases: TGTGCCAGCAGGGACAGGGGGGGAGGCTACACCTTC.

The rearrangement links TRBV4-3 to TRBJ1-3; no definite D call. The CDR3 consists of 14 residues. The V gene lost 0 bases and the J gene lost 1 base, with 4 bases spanning the gap. Per the germline V gene, CDR1 is LGHNA and CDR2 is YSLEER. The CDR3 sequence is CASSQEASGNTIYF. In nucleotides, the CDR3 is TGCGCCAGCAGCCAAGAAGCATCTGGAAACACCATATATTTT.

The chain employs TRBV23-1 and TRBJ2-1, with D uncertain. TRBV23-1 is annotated as an ORF whose role is uncertain. CDR3 length: 16 amino acids. The V gene lost 11 bases and the J gene lost 0 bases, with 20 bases spanning the gap. CDR3 nucleotide sequence: TGCGCCGCCTTGCTATATAGAGGCCGCTCCTACAATGAGCAGTTCTTC. Translated: CAALLYRGRSYNEQFF.

This sequence joins TRBV4-3 and TRBJ2-3; 8 bases are a match to TRBD1. The CDR3 is 16 amino acids. CDR1 LGHNA and CDR2 YSLEER come from the germline V gene. With V trimmed by 5 bases and J by 0 bases, 7 bases remained unmatched. CDR3 sequence (DNA): TGCGCCAGCAGCTTGACGACAGGGGCTAGCACAGATACGCAGTATTTT. It is translated as CASSLTTGASTDTQYF.

The chain employs TRBV6-1 and TRBJ1-5, with 7 bases lining up with TRBD1. The V gene's germline CDR1 is MNHNS and CDR2 SASEGT. V dropped 4 bases and J dropped 3; count of bases not matched to a gene: 9. The CDR3 is 16 residues long. The CDR3 protein is CASSGSTGDFNQPQHF. The CDR3 DNA follows: TGTGCCAGCAGTGGATCAACAGGGGATTTCAATCAGCCCCAGCATTTT.

The V gene is TRBV7-2, the J gene TRBJ1-2; 10 nucleotides agree with TRBD1. V dropped 2 bases and J dropped 8; count of bases not matched to a gene: 14. CDR1 and CDR2 (germline): SGHTA, FQGNSA. This CDR3 region has 17 residues. In nucleotides, the CDR3 is TGTGCCAGCAGCTTAAACCAGGGGACAGGGGAGTTGAGGGGCTACACCTTC. It yields the protein CASSLNQGTGELRGYTF.

The rearrangement links TRBV11-2 to TRBJ2-7; 10 bases are a match to TRBD2. J gave up 0 bases and V 6 bases, and 5 bases lay outside the gene matches. The CDR3 sequence is 15 residues long. Germline values: CDR1 SGHAT, CDR2 FQNNGV. The CDR3 region is CASSSTSGYSYEQYF. For the CDR3, the DNA is TGTGCCAGCAGTTCGACTAGCGGGTACTCCTACGAGCAGTACTTC.